The 27 T cell receptor beta chains listed next were all sequenced from one sample in a study of blood T cell repertoires in COVID-19. Clones were sequenced by immunoSEQ multiplex PCR, and TCRdb holds only the in-frame ones, with some missing. The profile shows more than 250,000 clones, roughly 83% of them singletons. Sequencing used peripheral blood. The receptors here all came from a woman aged 50 to 65 with acute or convalescent COVID-19.

This clone was observed a single time. The V gene is TRBV28, the J gene TRBJ1-6, with a possible D match to TRBD1 (6 bases). With 2 bases removed from V and 5 bases from J, the gap between germline ends came to 10 bases. The germline gives CDR1 MDHEN, CDR2 SYDVKM. There are 15 residues in the CDR3. The CDR3 region has the DNA TGTGCCAGCAGTTTAGCAGGGGAACATAATTCACCCCTCCACTTT. Translated, it gives CASSLAGEHNSPLHF.

The chain recombines TRBV5-1 with TRBJ2-7; 10 nucleotides match TRBD2. Germline lookup yields CDR1 SGHRS and CDR2 YFSETQ. The junction had 7 bases not matched to a gene; V was cut back by 4 bases and J by 9 bases. This CDR3 is 13 amino acids long. CDR3 in DNA: TGCGCCAGCAGCCCAACTAGCGGGGTAGGGCAGTACTTC. Amino acids: CASSPTSGVGQYF.

The gene calls are TRBV5-1 and TRBJ1-1; 9 nucleotides agree with TRBD1. The CDR3 is made up of 14 amino acids. V lost 4 bases, J lost 5 bases, and 6 bases stayed unmatched. CDR1 is SGHRS, CDR2 YFSETQ, per germline. The CDR3, as DNA: TGCGCCAGCAGCCCGGGACAGGGCGGAACTGAAGCTTTCTTT. Amino acid sequence: CASSPGQGGTEAFF.

The V gene is TRBV10-2, the J gene TRBJ1-1, with unresolved D. The germline V gene has CDR1 WSHSY and CDR2 SAAADI. CDR3 size: 11 residues. V was trimmed by 2 bases and J by 7 bases, leaving 5 bases between them. In DNA, the CDR3 is TGCGCCAGCAGTGAGCGGGATGAAGCTTTCTTT. Translating gives CASSERDEAFF.

In the case of this clone: One junction end disagrees with the germline gene, perhaps due to a read error. The chain recombines TRBV6-5 with TRBJ1-2; D may be TRBD1 (5 bases). Germline CDR1 MNHEY, CDR2 SVGAGI. The CDR3 loop spans 10 amino acids. CDR3 DNA: TGTGCCAGCAGTTACCCCGGGGGGGCCTTC. Its protein is CASSYPGGAF.

The rearrangement links TRBV28 to TRBJ2-2; 16 bases map to TRBD2. With 8 bases clipped from V and 6 bases from J, the junction kept 0 bases outside the gene matches. The CDR3 is 14 amino acids. Germline CDR1 and CDR2: MDHEN and SYDVKM. In DNA form, the CDR3 reads TGTGCCAGCGGGACTAGCGGGAGGGCCGGGGAGCTGTTTTTT. It is translated as CASGTSGRAGELFF.

The J gene is TRBJ1-3, the V gene TRBV10-3; weak D call: TRBD1 (5 bases). Germline CDR1 and CDR2: ENHRY and SYGVKD. CDR3 length: 13 amino acids. The germline V and J ends were trimmed by 4 bases and 8 bases, with 12 bases remaining between them. The CDR3, as DNA: TGTGCCATCAGTGTTCAGGGTTCGGACACCATATATTTT. It yields the protein CAISVQGSDTIYF.

This clone was observed a handful of times. V and J are TRBV5-1 and TRBJ2-2; weak D call: TRBD2 (6 bases). Trimming removed 0 bases from V and 4 bases from J, with 10 bases in between. Germline lookup yields CDR1 SGHRS and CDR2 YFSETQ. This CDR3 spans 15 amino acids. The CDR3 bases are TGCGCCAGCAGCTTGGCGGGGGATGGCACCGGGGAGCTGTTTTTT. This encodes CASSLAGDGTGELFF.

V gene TRBV9 combines with J gene TRBJ2-3; perhaps TRBD1 as D (6 bases). The ends were cut back, 3 bases at V and 1 base at J, with 12 bases in the middle. The CDR3 is 15 residues long. Germline lookup yields CDR1 SGDLS and CDR2 YYNGEE. The CDR3 sequence is CASSAQTGRTDTQYF. DNA for the CDR3: TGTGCCAGCAGCGCCCAGACAGGACGCACAGATACGCAGTATTTT.

V usage is TRBV23-1 and J usage is TRBJ1-1, with TRBD1 matching over 7 bases. TRBV23-1 is an open reading frame, and its role is uncertain. Germline trimming cut 6 bases from V and 0 bases from J; bases unmatched to any gene: 16. The CDR3 has 18 amino acids. The CDR3 is CASRLNMGNRGMNTEAFF. DNA for the CDR3: TGCGCCAGCAGGTTAAACATGGGTAACAGGGGCATGAACACTGAAGCTTTCTTT.

The rearrangement uses TRBV24-1 and TRBJ1-1, with 8 nucleotides matching TRBD1. The CDR3 covers 18 residues. V lost 0 bases, J lost 0 bases, and 8 bases stayed unmatched. Germline V gene lookup returns CDR1 KGHDR and CDR2 SFDVKD. The CDR3 DNA sequence: TGTGCCACCAGTGATTTGGGCAGGGGGCTTGAAATGAACACTGAAGCTTTCTTT. Protein: CATSDLGRGLEMNTEAFF.

The chain joins TRBV6-7 to TRBJ2-7, with D hard to call. TRBV6-7 is filed as an ORF, its function uncertain. V gave up 0 bases and J gave up 2 bases, with 11 bases separating them. The CDR3 loop spans 15 amino acids. CDR3 in DNA: TGTGCCAGCAGTTACTCGTTAACGGAGCCCTACGAGCAGTACTTC. Encoded protein: CASSYSLTEPYEQYF.

Turning to this clone: The same CDR3 can be traced to other DNA sequences in this sample. V usage is TRBV27 and J usage is TRBJ1-2; D ambiguous. The germline CDR1 and CDR2 sequences are MNHEY and SMNVEV (reference sequence). V gave up 0 bases and J gave up 4 bases, with 6 bases separating them. The CDR3 sequence is 13 residues long. CDR3 region: CASSLSSGYGYTF. In DNA form, the CDR3 reads TGTGCCAGCAGTTTATCGTCGGGCTATGGCTACACCTTC.

The chain links TRBV7-9 to TRBJ2-3; D perhaps matches TRBD1 (7 bases). V was pared by 4 bases and J by 5 bases, with 13 bases between. This CDR3 spans 14 amino acids. Per germline, CDR1 SEHNR and CDR2 FQNEAQ (reference sequence). CDR3 in amino acids: CASSSRRGVDTQYF. CDR3 in DNA: TGTGCCAGCAGCTCCCGCAGGGGGGTAGATACGCAGTATTTT.

J is TRBJ2-5 and V is TRBV29-1; no clear D gene. CDR1 SQVTM and CDR2 ANQGSEA come from the germline V gene. The V end was cut by 5 bases, the J end by 2 bases, with 9 bases between. CDR3 size: 12 residues. The chain's CDR3 is CSVNKQQETQYF. In nucleotides, the CDR3 is TGCAGCGTTAATAAACAGCAAGAGACCCAGTACTTC.

This chain connects TRBV2 to TRBJ2-1; TRBD2 aligns across 15 bases. J lost 6 bases, V lost 6 bases, and 0 bases had no gene match. The germline V gene has CDR1 SNHLY and CDR2 FYNNEI. The CDR3 spans 14 residues. The CDR3 here is CASRGLAGGNEQFF. The CDR3 DNA reads as TGTGCCAGCAGGGGACTAGCGGGAGGCAATGAGCAGTTCTTC.

This clone has a single count. This rearrangement joins TRBV5-1 to TRBJ1-5, with 9 bases aligning to TRBD1. J was trimmed by 6 bases and V by 2 bases; bases with no gene match: 6. The CDR3 runs to 15 residues. Germline V lookup: CDR1 SGHRS, CDR2 YFSETQ. CDR3 nucleotide sequence: TGCGCCAGCAGCTTTTCCGGGACAGGGAGTCAGCCCCAGCATTTT. Its protein is CASSFSGTGSQPQHF.

The gene calls are TRBV11-3 and TRBJ2-5; D gene ambiguous. The germline V gene has CDR1 SGHNT and CDR2 YENEEA. This CDR3 comprises 14 residues. Trimming left V 1 base short and J 5 bases short, with 11 bases between. DNA of the CDR3: TGTGCCAGCAGCTTAGGGAGTCTATCGGAGACCCAGTACTTC. This codes for CASSLGSLSETQYF.

This clone was detected a few times. This chain links TRBV21-1 with TRBJ2-7; the table's D gene call, TRBD2, was not cross checked with the DNA. TRBV21-1 is a pseudogene segment. The CDR3 loop spans 15 amino acids. CDR3 in amino acids: CASSIRTSGPYEQYF. The DNA for the CDR3 is TGTGCCAGCAGCATACGGACTAGCGGACCCTACGAGCAGTACTTC.

The chain has TRBV27 and TRBJ2-7, with 13 bases identical to TRBD2. The CDR3 contains 15 residues. Germline V CDR1 and CDR2: MNHEY, SMNVEV (reference sequence). V lost 2 bases to trimming and J lost 11 bases; unmatched junction nucleotides: 9. The CDR3 loop is CASSLIATSGRTKYF. The CDR3 nucleotides read TGTGCCAGCAGTTTAATCGCGACTAGCGGGAGGACCAAGTACTTC.

The V call is TRBV5-1, the J call TRBJ2-1; 13 bases map to TRBD2. With 3 bases clipped from V and 6 bases from J, the junction kept 3 bases outside the gene matches. The length of the CDR3 is 15 residues. Germline loops: CDR1 SGHRS, CDR2 YFSETQ. CDR3 nucleotides: TGCGCCAGCAGCTATACTAGCGGGAGGGCCAATGAGCAGTTCTTC. Translated: CASSYTSGRANEQFF. Using reference TRBV5-1 and TRBJ2-1 for the parts outside the CDR3, the full variable domain is KAGVTQTPRYLIKTRGQQVTLSCSPISGHRSVSWYQQTPGQGLQFLFEYFSETQRNKGNFPGRFSGRQFSNSRSEMNVSTLELGDSALYLCASSYTSGRANEQFFGPGTRLTVL.

The chain links TRBV27 to TRBJ1-4; 8 bases match TRBD1. Germline CDR1 and CDR2: MNHEY and SMNVEV (reference sequence). With 5 bases clipped from V and 5 bases from J, the junction kept 13 bases outside the gene matches. This CDR3 has 17 residues. The CDR3 is CASSSAHSDRVNEKLFF. CDR3 DNA: TGTGCCAGCAGTAGCGCACATTCGGACAGGGTAAATGAAAAACTGTTTTTT.

The rearrangement uses TRBV28 and TRBJ1-5; D is undetermined. V lost 6 bases to trimming and J lost 8 bases, with 11 bases between them. This CDR3 spans 12 amino acids. Germline CDR1 MDHEN, CDR2 SYDVKM. In nucleotides, the CDR3 is TGTGCCAGCAGCCCAGGTTTCGAGCCCCAGCATTTT. Amino acid sequence: CASSPGFEPQHF.

The chain couples TRBV7-6 to TRBJ2-7; 12 positions match TRBD2. Germline trimming cut 1 base from V and 1 base from J; bases unmatched to any gene: 5. The CDR3 consists of 17 residues. Per the germline V gene, CDR1 is SGHVS and CDR2 is FNYEAQ. CDR3 in DNA: TGTGCCAGCAGCTTAGGCCCTAGCGGGAGGGGGTCCTACGAGCAGTACTTC. Translating it yields CASSLGPSGRGSYEQYF.

This clone was recorded only once. This chain links TRBV7-2 with TRBJ1-3; tentatively, D is TRBD1 (6 bases). CDR1 is SGHTA, CDR2 FQGNSA, per germline. The CDR3 has 16 residues. V lost 0 bases to trimming and J lost 4 bases, with 13 bases between them. CDR3 bases: TGTGCCAGCAGCTTAGCTCTGACAGGCGGAGGAAACACCATATATTTT. Protein sequence: CASSLALTGGGNTIYF.

The J gene is TRBJ1-1, the V gene TRBV28, with 8 bases matching TRBD1. The CDR3 contains 14 residues. Per the germline V gene, CDR1 is MDHEN and CDR2 is SYDVKM. V was pared by 5 bases and J by 7 bases, with 9 bases of the junction left unmatched. DNA of the CDR3: TGTGCCAGCAGTCGCCTCGGGACAGGTTATGAAGCTTTCTTT. Protein: CASSRLGTGYEAFF. Based on the CDR3 plus reference TRBV28 and TRBJ1-1, the full variable domain is DVKVTQSSRYLVKRTGEKVFLECVQDMDHENMFWYRQDPGLGLRLIYFSYDVKMKEKGDIPEGYSVSREKKERFSLILESASTNQTSMYLCASSRLGTGYEAFFGQGTRLTVV.

This clone appeared a few times. The gene calls are TRBV4-2 and TRBJ2-2, with 10 bases identical to TRBD2. The CDR3 spans 17 residues. In germline, CDR1 is LGHNA, CDR2 YNFKEQ. V trimming: 3 bases; J trimming: 4 bases; junction bases outside the gene matches: 8. CDR3: CASSHEPASGSTGELFF. The CDR3 coding sequence is TGTGCCAGCAGCCACGAACCGGCTAGCGGGAGCACCGGGGAGCTGTTTTTT.